This TCR beta chain was captured in a study of blood T cells in healthy people across ages. For this clonotype: A much more abundant neighbour one base away suggests this may be a read error.

A second PCR, run for about 6 to 11 cycles, used a sample-barcoded 5' primer plus a J-beta primer mix. TCRdb analysed the 5' RACE reads with MiXCR anew, one entry per CDR3 protein. The sample has hundreds of thousands of distinct CDR3 sequences, about 32% seen once. Material for sequencing was blood. The clonotype comes from a woman aged 80 or older in good health.

CDR3 coding DNA: TGCAGTGCTAGTGGAGTAGCGGGGATCCCTTTCTACAATGAGCAGTACTTC. Residues: CSASGVAGIPFYNEQYF. The chain uses TRBV20-1 and TRBJ2-5; 8 positions match TRBD2. In germline, CDR1 is DFQATT, CDR2 SNEGSKA (reference sequence). The CDR3 covers 17 residues. Losses at the gene ends were 3 bases for V and 11 bases for J; bases not matched to a gene: 23.